Each of the 25 T cell receptor beta chains below was sequenced from the same sample in a study of identical twins. TCRdb passed the 5' RACE reads through MiXCR, listing each CDR3 protein once. The table lists some 210,000 distinct CDR3 sequences, around a sixth of them singletons. The data were also submitted as part of a second study, on T cells expressing NK-cell markers.

Specimen: CD8+ T cells sorted from blood. The receptors originated from a woman aged 18-30 years in good health.

This chain joins TRBV6-1 and TRBJ2-1; TRBD2 matches at 7 bases. Germline V gene sequence: CDR1 MNHNS, CDR2 SASEGT. After removal of 8 bases from V and 1 base from J, the junction contained 8 bases not matched to a gene. The CDR3 is 15 amino acids. This CDR3 is CASAPSGGSYNEQFF. The CDR3 nucleotides are TGTGCCAGCGCACCTTCCGGGGGGTCCTACAATGAGCAGTTCTTC.

CDR3 in amino acids: CASSLAYRGGTEAFF. In DNA form, the CDR3 reads TGTGCCAGCAGCTTAGCCTACAGGGGAGGGACTGAAGCTTTCTTT. The genes are TRBV7-9 and TRBJ1-1; 7 nucleotides line up with TRBD1. CDR1 is SEHNR and CDR2 is FQNEAQ in the germline V gene (reference sequence). The CDR3 has 15 residues. J gave up 5 bases and V 0 bases, and 6 bases lay outside the gene matches.

This rearrangement joins TRBV29-1 to TRBJ1-2, with D perhaps matching TRBD1 (5 bases). The V gene's germline CDR1 is SQVTM and CDR2 ANQGSEA. This CDR3 is built from 12 residues. V lost 4 bases, J lost 6 bases, and 12 bases lay in between. CDR3 nucleotide sequence: TGCAGCGTTGTCCTGGGGGGGGATGGCTACACCTTC. As protein: CSVVLGGDGYTF.

This clonotype was seen a few times. The CDR3: CASSPRRGAGYQETQYF. The DNA for the CDR3 is TGTGCCAGCAGCCCCCGAAGAGGGGCAGGTTACCAAGAGACCCAGTACTTC. The chain uses TRBV7-9 and TRBJ2-5, with D perhaps matching TRBD1 or TRBD2 (5 bases each). This CDR3 spans 17 amino acids. Trimming stripped 5 bases from V and 0 bases from J, with 19 bases between. Germline-derived CDR1 and CDR2 are SEHNR and FQNEAQ (reference sequence).

A few counts support this clonotype. J is TRBJ2-1 and V is TRBV5-1, with TRBD2 identical over 9 bases. The CDR3 consists of 15 residues. CDR1 is SGHRS, CDR2 YFSETQ, per germline. Trimming removed 2 bases from V and 4 bases from J; junction bases left unmatched: 4. The CDR3 reads CASSFLAGTYNEQFF. The CDR3 DNA sequence: TGCGCCAGCAGCTTCCTAGCGGGGACTTACAATGAGCAGTTCTTC.

The chain recombines TRBV2 with TRBJ2-1; D remains unclear. Germline V gene sequence: CDR1 SNHLY, CDR2 FYNNEI. There are 13 residues in the CDR3. V was pared by 6 bases and J by 6 bases, with 12 bases between. The CDR3 DNA is TGTGCCAGCAGGGACCCGAGGAGCAATGAGCAGTTCTTC. This codes for CASRDPRSNEQFF.

A few counts support this clonotype. The chain uses TRBV2 and TRBJ2-3; 12 bases agree with TRBD2. The CDR3 covers 16 residues. V gave up 8 bases and J gave up 1 base; unmatched junction bases: 7. Germline loops: CDR1 SNHLY, CDR2 FYNNEI. CDR3 residues: CASAASGRAGTDTQYF. In DNA form, the CDR3 reads TGTGCCAGCGCGGCTAGCGGGAGGGCCGGCACAGATACGCAGTATTTT. The full variable domain, its missing parts supplied by reference TRBV2 and TRBJ2-3, is EPEVTQTPSHQVTQMGQEVILRCVPISNHLYFYWYRQILGQKVEFLVSFYNNEISEKSEIFDDQFSVERPDGSNFTLKIRSTKLEDSAMYFCASAASGRAGTDTQYFGPGTRLTVL.

Ten or more counts support this clonotype. CDR3 amino acids: CAAGPGETQYF. DNA for the CDR3: TGTGCCGCCGGGCCGGGAGAGACCCAGTACTTC. This chain uses TRBV10-3 with TRBJ2-5; no clear D gene. The CDR3 consists of 11 residues. V was clipped by 11 bases and J by 4 bases, with 11 bases between them. The germline CDR1 and CDR2 sequences are ENHRY and SYGVKD.

This clonotype has only a few counts. This sequence joins TRBV12-3 or TRBV12-4 and TRBJ2-7; D unresolved. V was cut by 8 bases and J by 2 bases, with 7 bases left in between. The CDR3 consists of 11 residues. The CDR3 bases are TGTGCCAGCGGCAGGACCTACGAGCAGTACTTC. It codes for CASGRTYEQYF.

This clonotype appeared a few times. The genes are TRBV6-5 and TRBJ1-1; D is uncertain. V lost 2 bases and J 1 base, leaving 14 bases between the germline ends. The CDR3 has 16 residues. Per the germline V gene, CDR1 is MNHEY and CDR2 is SVGAGI. Here the CDR3 DNA reads TGTGCCAGCAGTTACACGTTCCGACGTGGGAACACTGAAGCTTTCTTT. Its translation: CASSYTFRRGNTEAFF.

The V call is TRBV7-9, the J call TRBJ2-1; TRBD1 might be the D (6 bases). Germline assignment: CDR1 SEHNR and CDR2 FQNEAQ (reference sequence). CDR3 size: 15 residues. Trimming took 2 bases from V and 1 from J, leaving 9 bases between them. CDR3 sequence reads: CASSLPGQSYNEQFF. CDR3 DNA sequence: TGTGCCAGCAGCTTACCCGGACAGTCCTACAATGAGCAGTTCTTC.

This clonotype turned up a few times. The chain joins TRBV12-3 or TRBV12-4 to TRBJ2-1; D possibly matches TRBD1 or TRBD2 (6 bases each). V was cut by 8 bases and J by 0 bases, with 20 bases left in between. The CDR3 totals 17 residues. This CDR3 is CASPGGLAKSSYNEQFF. The DNA of the CDR3 is TGTGCCAGCCCTGGGGGGCTAGCGAAAAGCTCCTACAATGAGCAGTTCTTC.

The V gene is TRBV7-9, the J gene TRBJ2-2; 7 bases match TRBD1. The CDR3 extends over 13 amino acids. CDR1 and CDR2 from the germline V gene are SEHNR and FQNEAQ (reference sequence). With 5 bases clipped from V and 7 bases from J, the junction kept 4 bases outside the gene matches. The CDR3 spells CASSPTGHGELFF. In DNA, the CDR3 is TGTGCCAGCAGCCCGACAGGGCACGGGGAGCTGTTTTTT.

This chain links TRBV30 with TRBJ1-2, with 7 bases that match TRBD1. Germline CDR1 reads GTSNPN; CDR2 reads SVGIG (reference sequence). The CDR3 contains 14 residues. The CDR3 region is CAQTTGTEIYGYTF. CDR3 nucleotides: TGTGCACAAACTACCGGGACAGAGATCTATGGCTACACCTTC.

The sample holds a few counts of this clonotype. CDR3 sequence (DNA): TGCGCCAGCAGCCAAGTGGGGCAGGGGGCACACGAGCAGTACTTC. Translated: CASSQVGQGAHEQYF. The J gene is TRBJ2-7, the V gene TRBV4-1; 8 bases fit TRBD1. CDR1 is MGHRA, CDR2 YSYEKL, per germline. The ends lost 1 base at V and 5 bases at J; junction bases unmatched: 7. This CDR3 region has 15 residues.

This clonotype showed up just a few times. The V call is TRBV20-1, the J call TRBJ1-2; no reliable D call. Germline assignment: CDR1 DFQATT and CDR2 SNEGSKA (reference sequence). The CDR3 runs to 14 residues. V lost 2 bases, J lost 0 bases, and 10 bases lay in between. This CDR3 is CSARYQTTNYGYTF. The CDR3 DNA follows: TGCAGTGCTAGATATCAGACGACTAACTATGGCTACACCTTC.

This clonotype is labeled as medium-sized. V gene TRBV20-1 combines with J gene TRBJ1-2; D perhaps matches TRBD1 (6 bases). The germline CDR1 and CDR2 sequences are DFQATT and SNEGSKA (reference sequence). The CDR3 is 14 amino acids. V gave up 3 bases and J gave up 6 bases, with 17 bases separating them. The CDR3 region has the DNA TGCAGTGCTAGCCTAACAGGGACGAGCGATGGCTACACCTTC. It yields the protein CSASLTGTSDGYTF.

The chain employs TRBV7-9 and TRBJ2-1; 7 bases agree with TRBD1. Trimming at V came to 5 bases and at J to 2 bases, leaving 3 bases not matched to a gene. Germline CDR1 reads SEHNR; CDR2 reads FQNEAQ (reference sequence). This CDR3 contains 14 residues. CDR3 DNA: TGTGCCAGCAGCGTCGGGACAGCCTACAATGAGCAGTTCTTC. This encodes CASSVGTAYNEQFF.

The chain employs TRBV25-1 and TRBJ2-7; a possible D gene is TRBD1 (5 bases). CDR3 length: 12 residues. The ends were cut back, 4 bases at V and 7 bases at J, with 11 bases in the middle. Germline values: CDR1 MGHDK, CDR2 SYGVNS. DNA for the CDR3: TGTGCCAGCAGTGTGTCAGGGTGGGAGCAGTACTTC. Residues: CASSVSGWEQYF.

The chain carries TRBV7-9 and TRBJ2-1; TRBD1 matches at 9 bases. Losses at the gene ends were 5 bases for V and 7 bases for J; bases not matched to a gene: 12. The CDR3 runs 16 residues. Germline lookup yields CDR1 SEHNR and CDR2 FQNEAQ (reference sequence). Here the CDR3 DNA reads TGTGCCAGCAGCCTGACTCGGGACAGGGCGTGGAATGAGCAGTTCTTC. It codes for CASSLTRDRAWNEQFF.

This clonotype was picked up a small number of times. The CDR3 protein is CASSPRAGPNTGELFF. CDR3 coding DNA: TGTGCCAGCAGCCCGAGAGCGGGGCCGAACACCGGGGAGCTGTTTTTT. The V call is TRBV7-9, the J call TRBJ2-2, with 7 bases matching TRBD2. J was trimmed by 0 bases and V by 5 bases; bases with no gene match: 6. Germline CDR1 reads SEHNR; CDR2 reads FQNEAQ (reference sequence). The length of the CDR3 is 16 residues.

The J gene is TRBJ2-7, the V gene TRBV19; TRBD2 is a possible D gene (6 bases). This CDR3 is 14 amino acids long. Trimming pared 5 bases from V and 3 bases from J, leaving 14 bases between. CDR1 and CDR2 from the germline V gene are LNHDA and SQIVND (reference sequence). The CDR3 nucleotides read TGTGCCAGTAGTCCTACCAGGAGGGGCTACGAGCAGTACTTC. Translated, it gives CASSPTRRGYEQYF.

The chain has TRBV6-2 or TRBV6-3 and TRBJ1-1; no firm D call. With 2 bases removed from V and 11 bases from J, the gap between germline ends came to 9 bases. Germline CDR1 MNHEY, CDR2 SVGEGT. The CDR3 runs 11 residues. This CDR3 is CASSYPSTAFF. The CDR3 DNA reads as TGTGCCAGCAGTTACCCCTCGACGGCTTTCTTT.

This clonotype was seen a handful of times. V usage is TRBV20-1 and J usage is TRBJ1-1, with 8 bases matching TRBD1. J was trimmed by 3 bases and V by 4 bases; bases with no gene match: 10. Germline values: CDR1 DFQATT, CDR2 SNEGSKA (reference sequence). CDR3 size: 15 residues. In DNA, the CDR3 is TGCAGTGCTAAGCTGGGCAGGGGGCTTGACACTGAAGCTTTCTTT. Protein sequence: CSAKLGRGLDTEAFF.

V usage is TRBV7-9 and J usage is TRBJ2-7; possibly TRBD2 for D (5 bases). Germline-derived CDR1 and CDR2 are SEHNR and FQNEAQ (reference sequence). CDR3 size: 15 residues. Trimming pared 5 bases from V and 0 bases from J, leaving 14 bases between. CDR3 DNA sequence: TGTGCCAGCAGCATGGAGGCGGCGCCCTCCTACGAGCAGTACTTC. It yields the protein CASSMEAAPSYEQYF.